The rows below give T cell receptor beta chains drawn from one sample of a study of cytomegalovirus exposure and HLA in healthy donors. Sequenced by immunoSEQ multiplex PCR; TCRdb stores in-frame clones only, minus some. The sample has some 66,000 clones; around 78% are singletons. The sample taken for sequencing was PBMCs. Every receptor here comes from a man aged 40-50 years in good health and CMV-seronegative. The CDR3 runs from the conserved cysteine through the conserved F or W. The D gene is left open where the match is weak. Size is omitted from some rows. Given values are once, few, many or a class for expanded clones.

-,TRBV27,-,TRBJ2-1,CASSFGSSSYNEQFF,TGTGCCAGCAGTTTTGGGAGTAGCTCCTACAATGAGCAGTTCTTC
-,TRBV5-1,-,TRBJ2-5,CASSPIFRQGQETQYF,TGCGCCAGCAGCCCCATCTTCCGTCAGGGGCAGGAGACCCAGTACTTC
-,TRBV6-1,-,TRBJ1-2,CASSEISDGYTF,TGTGCCAGCAGTGAGATATCGGATGGCTACACCTTC
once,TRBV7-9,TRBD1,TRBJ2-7,CASSTTTGGTILPYEQYF,TGTGCCAGCAGCACAACGACAGGGGGCACCATCCTACCCTACGAGCAGTACTTC
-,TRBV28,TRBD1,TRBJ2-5,CASIKIPGGRETQYF,TGTGCCAGCATCAAAATCCCAGGGGGCAGAGAGACCCAGTACTTC
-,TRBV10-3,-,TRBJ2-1,CAIGDEQFF,TGTGCCATCGGAGATGAGCAGTTCTTC
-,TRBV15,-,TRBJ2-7,CATSRDPDSGEQYF,TGTGCCACCAGCAGAGACCCGGATTCGGGGGAGCAGTACTTC
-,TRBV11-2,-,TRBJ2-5,CASSQKGYQETQYF,TGTGCCAGCAGCCAAAAGGGGTACCAAGAGACCCAGTACTTC
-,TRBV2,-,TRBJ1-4,CASSEIKQPRGKLFF,TGTGCCAGCAGTGAAATTAAACAGCCTCGAGGGAAACTGTTTTTT
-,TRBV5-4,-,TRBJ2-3,CASSLALSGLNTDTQYF,TGTGCCAGCAGCTTGGCGCTCTCGGGGTTAAACACAGATACGCAGTATTTT
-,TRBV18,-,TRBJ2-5,CAGRGTETQYF,TGTGCCGGGCGGGGCACAGAGACCCAGTACTTC
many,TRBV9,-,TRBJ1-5,CASSVEGLNNQPQHF,TGTGCCAGCAGCGTAGAGGGACTCAATAATCAGCCCCAGCATTTT
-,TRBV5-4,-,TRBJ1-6,CASSPEEGGNSPLHF,TGTGCCAGCAGCCCCGAAGAGGGGGGGAATTCACCCCTCCACTTT
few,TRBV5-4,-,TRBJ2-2,CASSLTHTGELFF,TGTGCCAGCAGCTTGACACACACCGGGGAGCTGTTTTTT
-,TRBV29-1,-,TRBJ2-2,CSVAVSNTGELFF,TGCAGCGTTGCGGTTTCGAACACCGGGGAGCTGTTTTTT
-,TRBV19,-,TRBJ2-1,CASSIIAGPTSYNEQFF,TGTGCCAGTAGTATAATCGCGGGGCCTACCTCCTACAATGAGCAGTTCTTC
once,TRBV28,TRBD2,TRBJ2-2,CASSFSGINTGELFF,TGTGCCAGCAGTTTTAGCGGGATCAACACCGGGGAGCTGTTTTTT
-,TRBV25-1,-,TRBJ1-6,CASKTEHYNSPLHF,TGTGCCAGCAAAACGGAGCACTACAATTCACCCCTCCACTTT
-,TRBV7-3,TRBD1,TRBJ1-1,CASSPGQRNTEAFF,TGTGCCAGCAGCCCGGGACAGAGGAACACTGAAGCTTTCTTT